This TCR beta chain is drawn from a study of metastatic and nonmetastatic thyroid tumors. Study-level background: Where malignant and benign thyroid patients were concerned, repertoires were compared across blood and tumor or nodule tissue.

Thyroid surgery had not been preceded by any treatment in any patient. This clone was detected many times. Its antigen is not known. Per the original data handling: What underpinned the distant-metastasis classifier for papillary thyroid cancer was the set of CDR3 differences across clinicopathological groups. With MiXCR, TCRdb called clones anew from the PCR reads. The V and J calls follow TCRdb's processing rather than the paper's. The sample records around 20,000 clones, about 27% being singletons. Findings and limits, study-wide: Malignant thyroid tumors reportedly exceeded benign nodules significantly in TCR beta diversity, with the difference appearing in blood and tumor.

The germline V and J ends were trimmed by 3 bases and 1 base, with 25 bases remaining between them. Germline CDR1 and CDR2: DFQATT and SNEGSKA (reference sequence). The CDR3 has 19 residues. Material for sequencing was tumor tissue. V gene TRBV20-1 combines with J gene TRBJ1-3; D call uncertain. The receptor's source is a female donor with papillary thyroid cancer or a benign thyroid nodule (not recorded which). Some clones in this sample may be carry-over from other donors' samples. CDR3: CSASSDLYDGRESGNTIYF. DNA for the CDR3: TGCAGTGCTAGCTCGGATCTTTACGACGGAAGGGAGTCTGGAAACACCATATATTTT.